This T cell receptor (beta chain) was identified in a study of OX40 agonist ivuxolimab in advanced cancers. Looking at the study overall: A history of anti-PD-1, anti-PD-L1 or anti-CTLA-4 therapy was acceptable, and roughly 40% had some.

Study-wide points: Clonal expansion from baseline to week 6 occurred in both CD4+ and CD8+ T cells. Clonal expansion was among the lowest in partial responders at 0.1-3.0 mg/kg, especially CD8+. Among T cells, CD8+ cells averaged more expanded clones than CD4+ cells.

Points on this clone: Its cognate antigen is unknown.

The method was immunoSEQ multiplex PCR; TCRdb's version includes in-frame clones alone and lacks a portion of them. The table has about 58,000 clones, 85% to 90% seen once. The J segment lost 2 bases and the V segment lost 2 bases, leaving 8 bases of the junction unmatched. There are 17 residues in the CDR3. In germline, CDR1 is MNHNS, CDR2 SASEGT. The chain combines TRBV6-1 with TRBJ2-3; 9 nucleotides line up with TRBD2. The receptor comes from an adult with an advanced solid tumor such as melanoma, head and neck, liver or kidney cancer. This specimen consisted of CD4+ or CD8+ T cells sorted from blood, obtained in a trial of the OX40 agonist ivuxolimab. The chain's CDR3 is CASSESRGGPNTDTQYF. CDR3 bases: TGTGCCAGCAGTGAATCGCGGGGGGGTCCCAACACAGATACGCAGTATTTT.